This T cell receptor beta chain was recovered during a study of cytomegalovirus exposure and HLA in healthy donors. General study findings and limits: In a later analysis, TCR beta V- and J-gene trimming showed a link to a missense DCLRE1C variant.

Worth noting for this clone: Its antigen is currently unknown.

Use of 60 Vbeta and 13 Jbeta primers characterized the PCR. Here immunoSEQ multiplex PCR was the method, and the copy in TCRdb shows in-frame clones only, minus some. The sample yields over 150,000 clones, 77% seen once. Per the germline V gene, CDR1 is LGHNA and CDR2 is YNFKEQ. V was clipped by 0 bases and J by 9 bases, with 18 bases between them. The CDR3 is made up of 16 amino acids. This TCR was sampled from a woman aged 25 to 39 in good health and CMV-seropositive. The sequenced material came from PBMCs. V and J are TRBV4-2 and TRBJ1-3; weak D call: TRBD1 (6 bases). CDR3 DNA sequence: TGTGCCAGCAGCCAAGATCGGGGGGCTCTTTATGGCACCATATATTTT. Protein product: CASSQDRGALYGTIYF.